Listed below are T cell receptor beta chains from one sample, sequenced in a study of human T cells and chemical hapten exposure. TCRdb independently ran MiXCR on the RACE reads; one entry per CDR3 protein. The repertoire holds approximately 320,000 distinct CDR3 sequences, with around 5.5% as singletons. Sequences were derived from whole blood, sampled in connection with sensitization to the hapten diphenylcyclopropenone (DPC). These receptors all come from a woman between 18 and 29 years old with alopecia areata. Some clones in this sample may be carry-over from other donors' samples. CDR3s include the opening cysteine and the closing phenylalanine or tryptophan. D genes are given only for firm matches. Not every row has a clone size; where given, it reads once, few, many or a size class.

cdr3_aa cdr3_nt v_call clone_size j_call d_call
CSAAPAGGTDTQYF TGCAGTGCGGCCCCAGCGGGGGGCACAGATACGCAGTATTTT TRBV20-1 many TRBJ2-3 TRBD2
CASSPVEVLNEQFF TGTGCCAGCAGCCCCGTGGAGGTTTTGAATGAGCAGTTCTTC TRBV6-5 many TRBJ2-1 -
CASSLAPGNPKETQYF TGCGCCAGCAGCTTGGCCCCGGGGAATCCTAAAGAGACCCAGTACTTC TRBV5-1 few TRBJ2-5 -
CSVLGDSTSTDTQYF TGCAGCGTCCTCGGGGACAGCACTAGCACAGATACGCAGTATTTT TRBV29-1 - TRBJ2-3 TRBD1
CASSLPVGGAGELFF TGTGCCAGCAGCCTCCCTGTGGGCGGTGCCGGGGAGCTGTTTTTT TRBV9 few TRBJ2-2 -
CSAFQGPNQPQHF TGCAGTGCATTTCAGGGGCCCAATCAGCCCCAGCATTTT TRBV20-1 - TRBJ1-5 -
CRASSGDSYNEQFF TGCAGAGCTAGTTCGGGGGACTCCTACAATGAGCAGTTCTTC TRBV20-1 few TRBJ2-1 -
CASSFGANYGYTF TGTGCCAGCAGTTTTGGTGCTAACTATGGCTACACCTTC TRBV27 - TRBJ1-2 -
CASSVEQNTEAFF TGTGCCAGCAGTGTAGAGCAGAACACTGAAGCTTTCTTT TRBV2 - TRBJ1-1 -
CASSDRDIASSPLHF TGTGCCAGTAGTGACCGGGACATAGCATCTTCACCCCTCCACTTT TRBV19 - TRBJ1-6 -
CASSLSGQWTEAFF TGCGCCAGCAGCTTAAGCGGCCAGTGGACTGAAGCTTTCTTT TRBV5-1 - TRBJ1-1 -
CASSGRGHTEAFF TGTGCCAGCAGCGGCAGGGGCCACACTGAAGCTTTCTTT TRBV27 many TRBJ1-1 -
CSAREGTGRGYGYTF TGCAGTGCTAGGGAGGGGACAGGGAGGGGCTATGGCTACACCTTC TRBV20-1 - TRBJ1-2 TRBD1
CASTLAGSQETQYF TGTGCCAGCACTCTGGCGGGTAGCCAAGAGACCCAGTACTTC TRBV6-2/TRBV6-3 many TRBJ2-5 -
CASSLSGTTYEQYF TGTGCCAGCAGCCTGTCCGGGACTACCTACGAGCAGTACTTC TRBV7-9 many TRBJ2-7 TRBD2
CASSEQTGGTDTQYF TGTGCCAGCAGTGAACAGACAGGGGGCACAGATACGCAGTATTTT TRBV6-1 few TRBJ2-3 TRBD1
CASSPTPTGVSSPLHF TGTGCCAGCAGCCCAACGCCGACAGGGGTTAGTTCACCCCTCCACTTT TRBV5-4 - TRBJ1-6 TRBD1
CASIDYRTVAFF TGTGCCAGCATTGACTACCGGACGGTAGCTTTCTTT TRBV6-5 - TRBJ1-1 -
CASSQRGLGGANVLTF TGTGCCAGCAGCCAACGGGGACTCGGCGGGGCCAACGTCCTGACTTTC TRBV3-1 - TRBJ2-6 -